Below, one T cell receptor (beta chain) is given with its context. Its antigen is unknown. Reverse transcription used roughly 0.45 to 1 ug RNA and random hexamers. Across 54 Vbeta and 13 Jbeta, TCR beta CDR3 was amplified with immunoSEQ multiplex PCR. One entry per CDR3 protein results from TCRdb running MiXCR on the immunoSEQ multiplex PCR reads. The sample records 100,000 to 150,000 distinct CDR3 sequences, about 92% being singletons. Sequencing of TCR beta was undertaken in CD8+ and CD4+ T cells derived from blood. The data stem from a study of CD8 T cells in Susac syndrome. General observations from the study: TCR sequencing and HLA analysis covered a relatively small number of individuals.

Deletions cut 2 bases from V and 4 bases from J, with 16 bases between. This CDR3 is 15 amino acids long. Germline CDR1 and CDR2: SGDLS and YYNGEE. Specimen: CD8+ T cells from PBMCs. This chain links TRBV9 with TRBJ2-7, with D perhaps given as TRBD1 or TRBD2 (6 bases each). This receptor was taken from a human donor with multiple sclerosis. The CDR3 spells CASSVSKGGEYEQYF. CDR3 DNA sequence: TGTGCCAGCAGCGTCTCGAAGGGGGGAGAATACGAGCAGTACTTC. Full variable domain (remainder filled in from reference TRBV9 and TRBJ2-7): DSGVTQTPKHLITATGQRVTLRCSPRSGDLSVYWYQQSLDQGLQFLIQYYNGEERAKGNILERFSAQQFPDLHSELNLSSLELGDSALYFCASSVSKGGEYEQYFGPGTRLTVT.